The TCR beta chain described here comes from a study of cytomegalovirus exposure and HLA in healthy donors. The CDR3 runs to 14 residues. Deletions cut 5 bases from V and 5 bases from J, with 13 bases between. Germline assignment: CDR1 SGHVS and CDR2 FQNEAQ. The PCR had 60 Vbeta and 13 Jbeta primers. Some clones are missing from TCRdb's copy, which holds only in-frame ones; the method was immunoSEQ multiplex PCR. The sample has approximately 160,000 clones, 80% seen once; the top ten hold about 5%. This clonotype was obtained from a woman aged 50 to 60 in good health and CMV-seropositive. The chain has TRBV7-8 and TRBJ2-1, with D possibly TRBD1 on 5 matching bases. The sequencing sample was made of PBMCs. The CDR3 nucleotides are TGTGCCAGCAGCCAGGGTTGGGGCAACAATGAGCAGTTCTTC. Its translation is CASSQGWGNNEQFF.